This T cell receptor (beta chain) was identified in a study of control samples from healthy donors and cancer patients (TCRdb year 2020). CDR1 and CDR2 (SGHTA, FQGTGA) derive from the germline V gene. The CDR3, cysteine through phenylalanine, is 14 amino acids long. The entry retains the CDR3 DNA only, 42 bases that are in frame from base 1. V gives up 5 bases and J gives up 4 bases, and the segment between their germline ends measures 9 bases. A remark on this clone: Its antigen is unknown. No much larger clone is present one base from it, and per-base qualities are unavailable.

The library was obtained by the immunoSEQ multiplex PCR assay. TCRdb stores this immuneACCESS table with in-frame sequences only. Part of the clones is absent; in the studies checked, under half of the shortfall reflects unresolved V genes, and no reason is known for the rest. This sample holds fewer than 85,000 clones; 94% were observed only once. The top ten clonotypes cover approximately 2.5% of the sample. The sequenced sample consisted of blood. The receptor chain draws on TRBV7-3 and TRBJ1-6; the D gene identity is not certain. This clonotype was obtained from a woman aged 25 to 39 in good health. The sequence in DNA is TGTGCCAGCAGCCAACTCTCGTATAATTCACCCCTCCACTTT. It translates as CASSQLSYNSPLHF.